The 13 T cell receptor beta chains below all came from one sample that was sequenced in a study of graft-versus-host responses after intestinal transplantation. Sequencing was performed with immunoSEQ multiplex PCR; in TCRdb, only in-frame clones are kept and a portion is missing. The sample has some 25,000 clones, 85% to 95% seen once. The sample here was PBMCs, taken 18 days after transplant. The receptors come from a human patient who received an intestinal transplant, so some T cells may come from the graft donor.

The chain uses TRBV4-1 and TRBJ2-5; D remains ambiguous. This CDR3 comprises 15 residues. Trimming took 2 bases from V and 5 from J, leaving 15 bases between them. Looked up from germline, CDR1 is MGHRA and CDR2 is YSYEKL. CDR3 loop: CASSQRSGSFETQYF. The CDR3 region has the DNA TGCGCCAGCAGCCAACGGTCGGGTAGTTTTGAGACCCAGTACTTC.

This clone was detected once. V is TRBV11-3 and J is TRBJ2-5; D is perhaps TRBD1 or TRBD2 (6 bases each). The CDR3 extends over 15 amino acids. The germline V and J ends were trimmed by 4 bases and 5 bases, with 17 bases remaining between them. Germline CDR1 is SGHNT and CDR2 is YENEEA. The CDR3 loop reads CASSSGGGLGETQYF. Here the CDR3 DNA reads TGTGCCAGCAGCTCCGGTGGGGGGCTCGGTGAGACCCAGTACTTC.

The chain is built from TRBV7-9 and TRBJ2-1, with D unclear. V lost 1 base to trimming and J lost 5 bases, with 9 bases between them. The CDR3 has 14 amino acids. Germline assignment: CDR1 SEHNR and CDR2 FQNEAQ (reference sequence). The CDR3 DNA reads TGTGCCAGCAGCTTAGTGGCCTTCAACAATGAGCAGTTCTTC. This sequence encodes CASSLVAFNNEQFF.

The sample holds a few counts of this clone. The CDR3 loop is CASSLALMGAHGDTQYF. The DNA of the CDR3 is TGTGCCAGCAGCTTGGCTTTAATGGGGGCCCATGGGGATACGCAGTATTTT. The chain has TRBV5-4 and TRBJ2-3, with D maybe TRBD1 (6 bases). The CDR3 is 17 residues long. Germline-derived CDR1 and CDR2 are SGHNT and YYREEE (reference sequence). Trimming shortened V by 0 bases and J by 6 bases, and 20 bases separated the two germline ends.

This sequence joins TRBV6-6 and TRBJ1-3; D not resolved. The germline CDR1 and CDR2 sequences are MNHNY and SVGAGI (reference sequence). The CDR3 length is 15 residues. Deletions cut 0 bases from V and 0 bases from J, with 6 bases between. The CDR3, as DNA: TGTGCCAGCAGTTACTCAAGAAGCTCTGGAAACACCATATATTTT. Translation gives CASSYSRSSGNTIYF.

The chain carries TRBV4-1 and TRBJ1-6; D is unresolved. Trimming removed 1 base at V and 11 bases at J, with 9 bases between. The CDR3 consists of 13 residues. CDR1 is MGHRA, CDR2 YSYEKL, per germline. The CDR3 loop reads CASSQAVTAPLHF. CDR3 nucleotide sequence: TGCGCCAGCAGCCAAGCCGTTACGGCACCCCTCCACTTT.

The gene calls are TRBV6-5 and TRBJ1-1, with D uncertain. V was cut by 2 bases and J by 3 bases, with 10 bases left in between. This CDR3 comprises 14 residues. The germline V gene encodes CDR1 MNHEY and CDR2 SVGAGI. The CDR3 nucleotides read TGTGCCAGCAGTTACGGGCAGACGTACACTGAAGCTTTCTTT. It encodes CASSYGQTYTEAFF.

The CDR3 DNA reads TGTGCCAGCTCACGGGGCAACACAGATACGCAGTATTTT. It specifies CASSRGNTDTQYF. This chain connects TRBV18 to TRBJ2-3; D is possibly TRBD1 (5 bases). This CDR3 region has 13 residues. Germline loops: CDR1 KGHSH, CDR2 LQKENI. Trimming pared 4 bases from V and 2 bases from J, leaving 7 bases between.

This clone was recorded once. The chain carries TRBV10-3 and TRBJ2-2; 7 bases agree with TRBD2. The germline gives CDR1 ENHRY, CDR2 SYGVKD. The CDR3 is 14 amino acids. Trimming at V came to 8 bases and at J to 6 bases, leaving 9 bases not matched to a gene. The CDR3 loop reads CAIEAGEGSGELFF. The DNA for the CDR3 is TGTGCCATCGAGGCGGGAGAAGGGTCCGGGGAGCTGTTTTTT.

In this sample, this clone turned up once. The rearrangement uses TRBV10-1 and TRBJ2-5, with TRBD1 matching over 8 bases. The CDR3 loop spans 14 amino acids. The V segment lost 6 bases and the J segment 7 bases; nucleotides outside the gene matches: 10. The germline V gene has CDR1 WNHNN and CDR2 SYGVQD (reference sequence). CDR3 region: CASRGQAPVGTQYF. CDR3 sequence (DNA): TGCGCCAGCAGGGGACAGGCGCCGGTAGGGACCCAGTACTTC.

This clone was counted once. V usage is TRBV11-2 and J usage is TRBJ2-2, with a tentative D call TRBD1 (5 bases). Germline values: CDR1 SGHAT, CDR2 FQNNGV. CDR3 length equals 17 residues. V lost 1 base to trimming and J lost 7 bases, with 19 bases between them. CDR3 region: CASSLAPLGPVDGELFF. The CDR3 coding sequence is TGTGCCAGCAGCTTAGCCCCTCTGGGGCCTGTTGACGGGGAGCTGTTTTTT.

V gene TRBV7-8 combines with J gene TRBJ2-5, with 7 nucleotides matching TRBD1. V shed 2 bases and J 5 bases; nucleotides not matched to a gene: 14. The CDR3 covers 17 residues. The germline V gene has CDR1 SGHVS and CDR2 FQNEAQ. The CDR3 is CASSLPSLKGARETQYF. CDR3 coding DNA: TGTGCCAGCAGCTTACCTTCCTTAAAGGGGGCACGGGAGACCCAGTACTTC.

In this sample, this clone turned up once. The J gene is TRBJ2-1, the V gene TRBV7-9; 7 nucleotides align to TRBD2. The CDR3 sequence is 15 residues long. Per the germline V gene, CDR1 is SEHNR and CDR2 is FQNEAQ (reference sequence). V trimming: 4 bases; J trimming: 4 bases; junction bases outside the gene matches: 7. The CDR3 region is CASSSPAGAYNEQFF. CDR3 coding DNA: TGTGCCAGCAGCTCACCCGCGGGAGCGTACAATGAGCAGTTCTTC.